This TCR beta chain was captured in a study of CD8 T cells in Susac syndrome (dated by TCRdb to between 2018 and 2021). Study-wide context: Of the Susac syndrome patients who were sequenced, over five had clinically active disease and 8 or 9 were in clinical remission. The study used repertoire sequencing to test whether antigen drove CD8+ T cell activation and differentiation in Susac syndrome. The clonality of the CD8+ T cell repertoire was compared across approximately 11 healthy donors, around 14 Susac syndrome patients and roughly 16 multiple sclerosis patients. Susac syndrome patients were therapy-naive, on corticosteroids (some also receiving IVIg), or on IVIg alone at blood withdrawal. Summary of the overall study and its limitations: Sixteen Susac-specific public clones were identified in the total CD8+ repertoire, and roughly five Susac-specific public clones were identified in the CD8+ TEMRA repertoire. The study acknowledged that relatively few individuals were included in the TCR sequencing and HLA analysis. Clonal expansion was observed in Susac syndrome CD8+ repertoires, with the highest expansion in CD8+ TEMRA cells and greater expansion in clinically active than in remitting patients.

RNA was extracted using the RNeasy kit, and about 0.5 to 1 ug of the RNA was reverse transcribed with random hexamers. The immunoSEQ multiplex PCR assay, which covers 54 Vbeta and 13 Jbeta segments, was used to amplify TCR beta CDR3 regions. Bias from PCR amplification was corrected by using a synthetic template baseline for primer optimization and for computational correction. The authors' pipeline ran thus. Reads were annotated to V, D and J genes per IMGT and analyzed with immunoSEQ Analyzer, keeping only productive sequences. Clonality was calculated as one minus the Shannon entropy normalized by log2 of the number of productive unique sequences. For each patient and control, public and private clones were evaluated within the 100 most prevalent clones. Susac-specific clones were defined as absent from healthy and MS cohorts, about 1,000 published viral clones and other ImmuneACCESS disease sequences. The public reads were run again by TCRdb, first through fastp at Q25 and then through MiXCR, and only productive beta chains were kept. Records with the same CDR3 protein are collapsed into one entry carrying the most frequent genes and DNA. V and J calls and clone size were set by TCRdb, not the authors. This sample is represented by about 120,000 distinct CDR3 sequences; just under 95% of them were singletons. The biggest ten clones account for less than 0.3% of the sample.

Peripheral blood CD8+ and CD4+ T cells from healthy donors, Susac syndrome patients and multiple sclerosis patients were profiled using high-throughput TCR beta sequencing. Recently defined diagnostic criteria for definite or probable disease were met by the Susac syndrome patients. Bulk CD8+ and CD4+ T cells were purified magnetically by negative isolation, whereas CD8+ TEMRA cells were enriched by FACS. Blood was drawn into EDTA tubes, processed within 24 hours, and PBMCs were isolated by density gradient centrifugation. PBMCs intended for TCR sequencing were frozen in liquid nitrogen and were later thawed in a 37 degrees C water bath. Purity of sorted or isolated CD4+, CD8+ and CD8+ TEMRA cells was at least 90%. Based on the germline V gene, the CDR1 and CDR2 sequences are SGDLS and YYNGEE. The CDR3 runs 15 residues from the cysteine to the phenylalanine. Only the CDR3 portion is preserved as DNA: 45 bases, with reading frame beginning at the first base. V is clipped by 5 bases and J by 1 base, and the sequence between their germline boundaries is 15 bases long.

Comments on this clonotype: No cognate antigen has been identified for it. No much larger clone exists at a distance of one base, and base qualities are not known.

Material: CD8+ T cells from PBMCs. The receptor was isolated from a human donor with Susac syndrome. The V and J genes are TRBV9 and TRBJ1-2; the D region possibly corresponds to TRBD1 (6 bases align). This receptor carries the CDR3 CASRGTTGINYGYTF. The sequence in DNA is TGTGCCAGCAGGGGAACTACAGGGATTAACTATGGCTACACCTTC.